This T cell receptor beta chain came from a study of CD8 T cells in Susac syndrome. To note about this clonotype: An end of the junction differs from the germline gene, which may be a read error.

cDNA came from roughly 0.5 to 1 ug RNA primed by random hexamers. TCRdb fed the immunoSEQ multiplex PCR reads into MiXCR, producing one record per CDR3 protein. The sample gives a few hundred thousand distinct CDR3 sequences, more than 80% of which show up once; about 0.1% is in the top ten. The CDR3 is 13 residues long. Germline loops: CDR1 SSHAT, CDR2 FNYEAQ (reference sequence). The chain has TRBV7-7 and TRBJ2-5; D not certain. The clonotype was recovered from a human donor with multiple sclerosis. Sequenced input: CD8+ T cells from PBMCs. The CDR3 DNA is TGTGCTAGCAGCTTATGGCCCCAAGAGACCCAGTACTTC. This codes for CASSLWPQETQYF.